Each of the 12 T cell receptor beta chains below was sequenced from the same sample in a study of early T cells in non-severe SARS-CoV-2 infection. Using its own MiXCR run on the 5' RACE reads, TCRdb lists one record per CDR3 protein. The table has about 35,000 distinct CDR3 sequences, 5% to 6.5% seen once. Sequencing was performed on whole blood. The receptors derive from an adult who was a healthcare worker with PCR-confirmed SARS-CoV-2 infection or an uninfected control (not recorded which).

There are many counts of this clonotype. The chain carries TRBV9 and TRBJ2-5; 12 nucleotides agree with TRBD2. The CDR3 length is 15 residues. CDR1 SGDLS and CDR2 YYNGEE come from the germline V gene. The J segment lost 5 bases and the V segment lost 4 bases, leaving 6 bases of the junction unmatched. The CDR3 is CASSTRTSGIETQYF. In nucleotides, the CDR3 is TGTGCCAGCAGCACCCGGACTAGCGGGATTGAGACCCAGTACTTC.

This clonotype was counted only a few times. The chain carries TRBV25-1 and TRBJ1-2, with 8 bases matching TRBD1. Germline V gene sequence: CDR1 MGHDK, CDR2 SYGVNS. The CDR3 length is 15 residues. V lost 5 bases, J lost 4 bases, and 9 bases stayed unmatched. For the CDR3, the DNA is TGTGCCAGCAGTTCGCCCGGGACAGGCATCTATGGCTACACCTTC. This gives the protein CASSSPGTGIYGYTF.

This clonotype was counted only a few times. The chain is built from TRBV3-1 and TRBJ2-2; maybe TRBD2 (7 bases). The CDR3 is 15 amino acids. The V gene lost 1 base and the J gene lost 3 bases, with 9 bases spanning the gap. CDR1 LGHDT and CDR2 YNNKEL come from the germline V gene (reference sequence). CDR3 DNA: TGTGCCAGCAGCCAAGCGGGGGGCTACACCGGGGAGCTGTTTTTT. It is translated as CASSQAGGYTGELFF.

This clonotype has ten or more counts. The chain uses TRBV6-2 or TRBV6-3 and TRBJ2-7; no definite D call. V lost 2 bases to trimming and J lost 0 bases, with 2 bases between them. Germline V CDR1 and CDR2: MNHEY, SVGEGT. This CDR3 spans 12 amino acids. CDR3 sequence: CASSYVSYEQYF. The CDR3, as DNA: TGTGCCAGCAGTTACGTCTCCTACGAGCAGTACTTC.

This CDR3 reads CASTWTGGNHEQYF. For the CDR3, the DNA is TGTGCCAGCACCTGGACAGGGGGTAACCACGAGCAGTACTTC. The chain combines TRBV28 with TRBJ2-7; 10 bases are shared with TRBD1. Per germline, CDR1 MDHEN and CDR2 SYDVKM. CDR3 length equals 14 residues. J gave up 5 bases and V 7 bases, and 8 bases lay outside the gene matches.

This clonotype was counted at least ten times. The V and J genes are TRBV20-1 and TRBJ1-2, with no clear D. Between the trimmed V and J ends, which lost 3 bases and 5 bases, there was a span of 10 bases. CDR3 length: 12 amino acids. Germline lookup yields CDR1 DFQATT and CDR2 SNEGSKA (reference sequence). DNA for the CDR3: TGCAGTGCTAGCCCAGCGCAATATGGCTACACCTTC. This codes for CSASPAQYGYTF.

On this clonotype itself: This may stem from a read error, because a much larger clone lies one nucleotide away. The V call is TRBV30, the J call TRBJ1-1; D is unresolved. Trimming removed 5 bases from V and 2 bases from J, with 12 bases in between. The germline V gene encodes CDR1 GTSNPN and CDR2 SVGIG (reference sequence). CDR3 length: 13 amino acids. The CDR3 loop is CAWGSDGNTEAFF. The CDR3 region has the DNA TGTGCCTGGGGCTCTGACGGTAACACTGAAGCTTTCTTT.

The table lists this clonotype with many counts. The chain is built from TRBV12-3 or TRBV12-4 and TRBJ1-4; D is perhaps TRBD1 (6 bases). This CDR3 spans 14 amino acids. V was trimmed by 8 bases and J by 7 bases, leaving 17 bases between them. The CDR3 DNA reads as TGTGCCAGCGGGAAACAGGGAAAGGCTGAAAAACTGTTTTTT. This sequence encodes CASGKQGKAEKLFF.

This clonotype has at least ten counts. The rearrangement joins TRBV7-6 to TRBJ2-1; 7 nucleotides align to TRBD1. This CDR3 region has 12 residues. Germline V gene sequence: CDR1 SGHVS, CDR2 FNYEAQ. J gave up 6 bases and V 6 bases, and 2 bases lay outside the gene matches. The CDR3 DNA sequence: TGTGCCAGCAGTTGGACAGGCAATGAGCAGTTCTTC. Its protein product is CASSWTGNEQFF.

In this sample, this clonotype turned up many times. This chain joins TRBV7-2 and TRBJ2-7; TRBD2 matches 12 bases. CDR3 size: 15 residues. After removal of 5 bases from V and 3 bases from J, the junction contained 5 bases not matched to a gene. Germline lookup yields CDR1 SGHTA and CDR2 FQGNSA. CDR3 in amino acids: CASSKLAGGNYEQYF. Here the CDR3 DNA reads TGTGCCAGCAGCAAACTAGCGGGGGGAAACTACGAGCAGTACTTC.

This clonotype was seen ten or more times. The gene calls are TRBV7-2 and TRBJ2-3; 9 bases are shared with TRBD2. CDR1 and CDR2 from the germline V gene are SGHTA and FQGNSA. The junction had 4 bases not matched to a gene; V was cut back by 5 bases and J by 1 base. This CDR3 has 15 amino acids. CDR3 nucleotides: TGTGCCAGCAGCACCGTAGCGGGGGGCACAGATACGCAGTATTTT. Translation: CASSTVAGGTDTQYF.

This clonotype is labeled medium-sized. The chain recombines TRBV28 with TRBJ2-7, with TRBD1 matching over 9 bases. The CDR3 is 12 amino acids. Trimming cost V 10 bases and J 4 bases; bases outside gene matches: 5. Germline V gene sequence: CDR1 MDHEN, CDR2 SYDVKM. The CDR3 region is CATGQGKYEQYF. Written as DNA, the CDR3 is TGTGCCACTGGACAGGGGAAATACGAGCAGTACTTC.